This TCR beta chain was obtained from a study of cytomegalovirus exposure and HLA in healthy donors. In this sample, this clone turned up once. The PCR contained 60 Vbeta and 13 Jbeta primers. The protocol was immunoSEQ multiplex PCR, while the TCRdb copy is restricted to in-frame clones and leaves out a portion. This sample has 95,000 to 100,000 clones, with roughly four fifths found just once. The CDR3 is made up of 18 amino acids. Germline CDR1 reads LNHDA; CDR2 reads SQIVND (reference sequence). V lost 7 bases to trimming and J lost 1 base; unmatched junction nucleotides: 9. Sample: PBMCs. The TCR was taken from a female donor in good health and CMV-seropositive. The chain employs TRBV19 and TRBJ2-6; 11 bases are shared with TRBD2. Here the CDR3 reads CASNRLAGILSGANVLTF. The CDR3 nucleotides read TGTGCCAGTAATAGACTAGCGGGAATATTATCTGGGGCCAACGTCCTGACTTTC.